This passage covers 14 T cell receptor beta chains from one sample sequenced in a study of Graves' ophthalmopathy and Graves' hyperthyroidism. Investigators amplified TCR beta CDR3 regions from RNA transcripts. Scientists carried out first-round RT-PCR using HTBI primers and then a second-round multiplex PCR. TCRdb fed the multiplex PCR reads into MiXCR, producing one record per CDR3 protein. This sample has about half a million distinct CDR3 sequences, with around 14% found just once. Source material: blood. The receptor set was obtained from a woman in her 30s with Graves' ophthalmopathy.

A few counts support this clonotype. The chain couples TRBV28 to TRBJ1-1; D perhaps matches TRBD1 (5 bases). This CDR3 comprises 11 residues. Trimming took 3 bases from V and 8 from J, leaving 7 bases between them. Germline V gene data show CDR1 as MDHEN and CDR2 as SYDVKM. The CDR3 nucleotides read TGTGCCAGCAGTTTGGGGCAGGAAGCTTTCTTT. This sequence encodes CASSLGQEAFF.

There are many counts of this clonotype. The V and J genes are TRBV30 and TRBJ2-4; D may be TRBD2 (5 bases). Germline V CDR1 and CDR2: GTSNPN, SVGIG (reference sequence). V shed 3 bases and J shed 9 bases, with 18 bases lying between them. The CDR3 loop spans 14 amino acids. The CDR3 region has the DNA TGTGCCTGGAGAAGGGCGGGTGACATTGGCATTCAGTACTTC. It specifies CAWRRAGDIGIQYF.

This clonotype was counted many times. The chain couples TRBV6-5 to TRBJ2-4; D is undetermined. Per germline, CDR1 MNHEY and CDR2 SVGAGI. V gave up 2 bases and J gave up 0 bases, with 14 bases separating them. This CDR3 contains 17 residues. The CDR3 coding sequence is TGTGCCAGCAGTTACGAACCGAAAAGACTAGCCAAAAACATTCAGTACTTC. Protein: CASSYEPKRLAKNIQYF.

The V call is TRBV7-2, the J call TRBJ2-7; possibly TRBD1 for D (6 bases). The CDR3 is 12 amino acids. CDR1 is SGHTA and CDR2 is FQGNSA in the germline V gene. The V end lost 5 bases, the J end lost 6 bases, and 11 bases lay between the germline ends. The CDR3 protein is CASSTQGLEQYF. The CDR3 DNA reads TGTGCCAGCAGCACACAGGGTCTCGAGCAGTACTTC. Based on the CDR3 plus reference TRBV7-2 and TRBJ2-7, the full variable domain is GAGVSQSPSNKVTEKGKDVELRCDPISGHTALYWYRQSLGQGLEFLIYFQGNSAPDKSGLPSDRFSAERTGGSVSTLTIQRTQQEDSAVYLCASSTQGLEQYFGPGTRLTVT.

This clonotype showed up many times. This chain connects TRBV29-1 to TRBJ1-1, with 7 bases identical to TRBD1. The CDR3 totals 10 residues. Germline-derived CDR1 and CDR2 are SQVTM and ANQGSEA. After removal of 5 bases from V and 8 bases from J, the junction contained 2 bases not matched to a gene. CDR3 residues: CSVRTGEAFF. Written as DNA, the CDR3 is TGCAGCGTTAGGACAGGAGAAGCTTTCTTT.

CDR3 residues: CASDATGNYGYTF. CDR3 bases: TGTGCCAGTGATGCAACAGGCAACTATGGCTACACCTTC. The rearrangement uses TRBV6-1 and TRBJ1-2, with D possibly TRBD1 on 5 matching bases. V was clipped by 9 bases and J by 2 bases, with 13 bases between them. This CDR3 contains 13 residues. Germline V gives CDR1 MNHNS, CDR2 SASEGT.

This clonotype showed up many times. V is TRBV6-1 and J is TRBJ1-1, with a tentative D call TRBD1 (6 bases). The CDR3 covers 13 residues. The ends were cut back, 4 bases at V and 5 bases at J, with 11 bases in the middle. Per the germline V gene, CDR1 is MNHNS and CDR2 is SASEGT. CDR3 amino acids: CASSATGITEAFF. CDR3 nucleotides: TGTGCCAGCAGTGCTACAGGGATAACTGAAGCTTTCTTT.

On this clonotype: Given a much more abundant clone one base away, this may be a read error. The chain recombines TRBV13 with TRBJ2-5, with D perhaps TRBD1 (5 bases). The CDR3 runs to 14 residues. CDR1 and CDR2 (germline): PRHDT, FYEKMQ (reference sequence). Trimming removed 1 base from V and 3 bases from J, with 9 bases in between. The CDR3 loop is CASSLEGREETQYF. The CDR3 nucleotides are TGTGCCAGCAGCTTAGAGGGCAGGGAAGAGACCCAGTACTTC.

CDR3: CASSLTGSRQPQHF. In DNA, the CDR3 is TGTGCCAGCAGCTTGACAGGGTCTCGGCAGCCCCAGCATTTT. The genes are TRBV5-6 and TRBJ1-5; maybe TRBD1 (6 bases). Between the trimmed V and J ends, which lost 1 base and 7 bases, there was a span of 12 bases. CDR1 and CDR2 (germline): SGHDT, YYEEEE. The CDR3 loop spans 14 amino acids.

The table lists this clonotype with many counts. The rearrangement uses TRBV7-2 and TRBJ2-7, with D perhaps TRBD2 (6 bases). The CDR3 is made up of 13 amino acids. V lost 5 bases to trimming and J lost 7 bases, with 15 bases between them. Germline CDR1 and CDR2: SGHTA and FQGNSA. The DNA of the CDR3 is TGTGCCAGCAGCGGAGGGACCTGGGGGGAGCAGTACTTC. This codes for CASSGGTWGEQYF.

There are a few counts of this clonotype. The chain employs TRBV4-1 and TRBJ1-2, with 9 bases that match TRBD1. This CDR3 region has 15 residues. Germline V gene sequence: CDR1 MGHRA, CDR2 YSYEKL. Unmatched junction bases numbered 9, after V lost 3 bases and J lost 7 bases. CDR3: CASSQPGQGLGGYTF. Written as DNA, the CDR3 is TGCGCCAGCAGCCAGCCGGGACAGGGATTGGGTGGCTACACCTTC.

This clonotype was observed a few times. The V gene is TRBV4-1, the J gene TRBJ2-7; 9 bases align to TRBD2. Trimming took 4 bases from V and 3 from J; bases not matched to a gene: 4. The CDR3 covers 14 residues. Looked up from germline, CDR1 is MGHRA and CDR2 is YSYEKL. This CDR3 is CASSLAGEGYEQYF. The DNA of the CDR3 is TGCGCCAGCAGCCTAGCGGGAGAAGGCTACGAGCAGTACTTC.

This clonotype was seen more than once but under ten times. CDR3 bases: TGTGCCGCAAACCCGGACGGCCCAACGGTTAACACCGGGGAGCTGTTTTTT. Residues: CAANPDGPTVNTGELFF. The chain combines TRBV30 with TRBJ2-2; D not resolved. The CDR3 spans 17 residues. Germline V gene data show CDR1 as GTSNPN and CDR2 as SVGIG (reference sequence). Trimming cost V 8 bases and J 2 bases, with 24 bases left between them. The variable domain in full, completed from reference TRBV30 and TRBJ2-2, reads SQTIHQWPATLVQPVGSPLSLECTVEGTSNPNLYWYRQAAGRGLQLLFYSVGIGQISSEVPQNLSASRPQDRQFILSSKKLLLSDSGFYLCAANPDGPTVNTGELFFGEGSRLTVL.

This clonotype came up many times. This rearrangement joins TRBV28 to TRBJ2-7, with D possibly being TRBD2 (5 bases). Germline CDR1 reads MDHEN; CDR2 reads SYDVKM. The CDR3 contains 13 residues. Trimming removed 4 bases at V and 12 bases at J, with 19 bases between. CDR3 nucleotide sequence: TGTGCCAGCAGTTCCGGGGATGCGTCGGTGCTGTACTTC. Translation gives CASSSGDASVLYF.